A selection of T cell receptor beta chains follows, all from one sample in a study of T cell responses to AZD1222 COVID-19 vaccine. Measured with immunoSEQ multiplex PCR; TCRdb has only the in-frame clones, and not every one. This sample has about 160,000 clones, with just over 90% found just once. The sequencing here drew on peripheral blood, taken on day 0 of AZD1222 vaccination. These receptors were taken from an adult in good health. CDR3s include the opening cysteine and the closing phenylalanine or tryptophan. Each record gives: J gene, D gene, clone size, V gene, CDR3 DNA, CDR3 protein. The D gene is left open where the match is weak. The size entry is marked missing in some rows and otherwise reads once, few, many or a size class.

j_gene: TRBJ2-7; d_gene: TRBD1; abundance: .; v_gene: TRBV29-1; CDR3nt: TGCAGCGTTGTAAGACAGGGGGCTAATCGCGAGCAGTACTTC; CDR3aa: CSVVRQGANREQYF
j_gene: TRBJ2-6; d_gene: .; abundance: .; v_gene: TRBV6-5; CDR3nt: TGTGCCAGCAGTTTCTCACGGAGCTCTGGGGCCAACGTCCTGACTTTC; CDR3aa: CASSFSRSSGANVLTF
j_gene: TRBJ1-3; d_gene: .; abundance: .; v_gene: TRBV20-1; CDR3nt: TGCAGTGCTAGAGTCGGAAACACCATATATTTT; CDR3aa: CSARVGNTIYF
j_gene: TRBJ1-1; d_gene: .; abundance: .; v_gene: TRBV19; CDR3nt: TGTGCCAGTAGTATAGATAAGTCCCTCGGGGTTTTTCGGGGGAAGGACACTGAAGCTTTCTTT; CDR3aa: CASSIDKSLGVFRGKDTEAFF
j_gene: TRBJ1-5; d_gene: TRBD1; abundance: .; v_gene: TRBV7-9; CDR3nt: TGTGCCAGCAGCTCTGGACAGGAGTACAATCAGCCCCAGCATTTT; CDR3aa: CASSSGQEYNQPQHF
j_gene: TRBJ2-1; d_gene: TRBD2; abundance: once; v_gene: TRBV4-2; CDR3nt: TGTGCCAGCAGCCAAGATTTGTCAGCGGGGGGCCACAATGAGCAGTTCTTC; CDR3aa: CASSQDLSAGGHNEQFF
j_gene: TRBJ2-7; d_gene: .; abundance: once; v_gene: TRBV27; CDR3nt: TGTGCCCGCCGGGTCGTTTCTGCCTACGAGCAGTACTTC; CDR3aa: CARRVVSAYEQYF
j_gene: TRBJ1-4; d_gene: .; abundance: .; v_gene: TRBV7-9; CDR3nt: TGTGCCAGCAGCCCCTCTGCAACTAATGAAAAACTGTTTTTT; CDR3aa: CASSPSATNEKLFF
j_gene: TRBJ1-3; d_gene: .; abundance: .; v_gene: TRBV30; CDR3nt: TGTGCCTGGAACCTAGTAGGGGGAAACACCATATATTTT; CDR3aa: CAWNLVGGNTIYF
j_gene: TRBJ1-2; d_gene: TRBD1; abundance: once; v_gene: TRBV28; CDR3nt: TGTGCCAGCAGTCAGGGGGTCAACTATGGCTACACCTTC; CDR3aa: CASSQGVNYGYTF
j_gene: TRBJ1-1; d_gene: .; abundance: .; v_gene: TRBV3-1/TRBV3-2; CDR3nt: TGTGCCAGCGGGAGGTCGAACACTGAAGCTTTCTTT; CDR3aa: CASGRSNTEAFF
j_gene: TRBJ1-2; d_gene: TRBD1; abundance: .; v_gene: TRBV19; CDR3nt: TGTGCCAGTAGTATCGGCCCCGGACAGGGGGACTATGGCTACACCTTC; CDR3aa: CASSIGPGQGDYGYTF
j_gene: TRBJ1-2; d_gene: TRBD1; abundance: .; v_gene: TRBV3-1/TRBV3-2; CDR3nt: TGTGCCAGCAGCTTCAGCCAAGACAGGGATGGCTACACCTTC; CDR3aa: CASSFSQDRDGYTF
j_gene: TRBJ2-1; d_gene: TRBD2; abundance: .; v_gene: TRBV19; CDR3nt: TGTGCCAGTAGTGTTCTAGCGGCTTACAATGAGCAGTTCTTC; CDR3aa: CASSVLAAYNEQFF
j_gene: TRBJ2-2; d_gene: .; abundance: .; v_gene: TRBV7-8; CDR3nt: TGTGCCAGCAGCTTAGCTAGGCTCCCGACCTCAAGTGAGCTGTTTTTT; CDR3aa: CASSLARLPTSSELFF
j_gene: TRBJ2-7; d_gene: .; abundance: few; v_gene: TRBV3-1/TRBV3-2; CDR3nt: TGTGCCAGCACCCGAAAAGGTTCCTACGAGCAGTACTTC; CDR3aa: CASTRKGSYEQYF
j_gene: TRBJ2-1; d_gene: .; abundance: .; v_gene: TRBV18; CDR3nt: TGTGCCAGCTCACCAGGGGCAGGAGAGTACAATGAGCAGTTCTTC; CDR3aa: CASSPGAGEYNEQFF
j_gene: TRBJ2-7; d_gene: .; abundance: .; v_gene: TRBV21-1; CDR3nt: TGTGCCAGCAGCAAAGAGGAGGGGGCCATCTCCTACGAGCAGTACTTC; CDR3aa: CASSKEEGAISYEQYF
j_gene: TRBJ1-2; d_gene: .; abundance: .; v_gene: TRBV7-2; CDR3nt: TGTGCCAGCAGCCCGAGAGAGGGCCTTCGGGTGAACTATGGCTACACCTTC; CDR3aa: CASSPREGLRVNYGYTF
j_gene: TRBJ2-2; d_gene: .; abundance: few; v_gene: TRBV2; CDR3nt: TGTGCCAGCAGTGAAACGCTGTCAGTTAGAGCCGGGGAGCTGTTTTTT; CDR3aa: CASSETLSVRAGELFF
j_gene: TRBJ1-2; d_gene: TRBD1; abundance: .; v_gene: TRBV27; CDR3nt: TGTGCCAGCAGTTCTCCGGGACAGGGGCACTATGGCTACACCTTC; CDR3aa: CASSSPGQGHYGYTF
j_gene: TRBJ1-5; d_gene: .; abundance: once; v_gene: TRBV27; CDR3nt: TGTGCCAACCCCACCCCTCAGGGAAATCAGCCCCAGCATTTT; CDR3aa: CANPTPQGNQPQHF
j_gene: TRBJ2-7; d_gene: .; abundance: .; v_gene: TRBV6-5; CDR3nt: TGTGCCAGCAGGGCCGGGCATACCTACGAGCAGTACTTC; CDR3aa: CASRAGHTYEQYF
j_gene: TRBJ1-6; d_gene: .; abundance: .; v_gene: TRBV7-8; CDR3nt: TGTGCCAGCAGCTCCCTGGGGGTTGGGGCTTCACATTCACCCCTCCACTTT; CDR3aa: CASSSLGVGASHSPLHF
j_gene: TRBJ1-4; d_gene: .; abundance: .; v_gene: TRBV3-1/TRBV3-2; CDR3nt: TGTGCCAGCAGCCAAGACGGGGGGGCAGCCGAAAAACTGTTTTTT; CDR3aa: CASSQDGGAAEKLFF
j_gene: TRBJ2-2; d_gene: TRBD2; abundance: .; v_gene: TRBV29-1; CDR3nt: TGCAGCGTGCCGGCGGGGGCCGGGGAGCTGTTTTTT; CDR3aa: CSVPAGAGELFF
j_gene: TRBJ2-2; d_gene: .; abundance: once; v_gene: TRBV7-9; CDR3nt: TGTGCCAGCAGCTTACTCCCGACTGGCGGGGAGCTGTTTTTT; CDR3aa: CASSLLPTGGELFF
j_gene: TRBJ1-2; d_gene: .; abundance: .; v_gene: TRBV5-1; CDR3nt: TGCGCCAGCAGCCCAGCGGACAAACGCTATGGCTACACCTTC; CDR3aa: CASSPADKRYGYTF
j_gene: TRBJ1-6; d_gene: .; abundance: once; v_gene: TRBV6-5; CDR3nt: TGTGCCAGCAGTTACTCGGGCGGGGGGCTTAATTCACCCCTCCACTTT; CDR3aa: CASSYSGGGLNSPLHF
j_gene: TRBJ1-3; d_gene: .; abundance: .; v_gene: TRBV2; CDR3nt: TGTGCCAGCAGGGATAGGGCTGGAAACACCATATATTTT; CDR3aa: CASRDRAGNTIYF
j_gene: TRBJ2-7; d_gene: .; abundance: .; v_gene: TRBV7-6; CDR3nt: TGTGCCAGCAGCTCAGGACAAAACTCCTACGAGCAGTACTTC; CDR3aa: CASSSGQNSYEQYF
j_gene: TRBJ1-2; d_gene: .; abundance: .; v_gene: TRBV6-5; CDR3nt: TGTGCCAGCAGATGGGTGTATGGCTACACCTTC; CDR3aa: CASRWVYGYTF
j_gene: TRBJ1-4; d_gene: .; abundance: .; v_gene: TRBV27; CDR3nt: TGTGCCAGCAGTTTGGGATGGCCCACTAATGAAAAACTGTTTTTT; CDR3aa: CASSLGWPTNEKLFF
j_gene: TRBJ1-6; d_gene: TRBD1; abundance: .; v_gene: TRBV27; CDR3nt: TGTGCCAGCAGTACCCCCAGCAGGGGGAATAATTCACCCCTCCACTTT; CDR3aa: CASSTPSRGNNSPLHF
j_gene: TRBJ2-6; d_gene: .; abundance: .; v_gene: TRBV6-1; CDR3nt: TGTGCCAGCAGTGAGCAGGGTACCGGGGCCAACGTCCTGACTTTC; CDR3aa: CASSEQGTGANVLTF
j_gene: TRBJ1-3; d_gene: .; abundance: .; v_gene: TRBV3-1/TRBV3-2; CDR3nt: TGTGCCAGCAGTATTGGGCAGGCAGGAAACACCATATATTTT; CDR3aa: CASSIGQAGNTIYF
j_gene: TRBJ2-7; d_gene: .; abundance: .; v_gene: TRBV7-8; CDR3nt: TGTGCCAGCAGCGTCCGCTCCCGGGGGTACGAGCAGTACTTC; CDR3aa: CASSVRSRGYEQYF
j_gene: TRBJ1-5; d_gene: .; abundance: once; v_gene: TRBV2; CDR3nt: TGTGCCAGCAGGGCAGACAGGACCCCTGGCCTGTTAAGGGAGCCCCAGCATTTT; CDR3aa: CASRADRTPGLLREPQHF